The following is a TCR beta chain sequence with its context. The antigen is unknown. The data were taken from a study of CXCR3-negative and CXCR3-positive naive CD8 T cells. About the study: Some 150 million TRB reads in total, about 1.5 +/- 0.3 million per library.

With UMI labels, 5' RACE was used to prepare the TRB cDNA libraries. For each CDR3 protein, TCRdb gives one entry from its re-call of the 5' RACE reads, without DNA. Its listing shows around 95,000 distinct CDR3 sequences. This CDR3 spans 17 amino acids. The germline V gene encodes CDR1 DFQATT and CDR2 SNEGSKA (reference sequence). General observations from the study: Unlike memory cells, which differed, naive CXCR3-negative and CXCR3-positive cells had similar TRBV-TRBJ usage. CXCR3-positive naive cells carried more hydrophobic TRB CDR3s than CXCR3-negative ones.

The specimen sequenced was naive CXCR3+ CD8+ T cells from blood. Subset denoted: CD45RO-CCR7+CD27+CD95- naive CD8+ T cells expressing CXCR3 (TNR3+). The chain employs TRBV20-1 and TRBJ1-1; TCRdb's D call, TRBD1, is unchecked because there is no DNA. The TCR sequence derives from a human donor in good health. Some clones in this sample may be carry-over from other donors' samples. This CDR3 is CSASFQGVSIMNTEAFF.